This T cell receptor beta chain was retrieved from a study of cytomegalovirus exposure and HLA in healthy donors. Study-wide context: A prior analysis found fewer than 120 million unique TCR beta sequences from 170 million or so T cells. Tens of millions of unique TCRs from HLA-typed donors made up an early data release.

The PCR made use of 60 Vbeta and 13 Jbeta primers. How the authors handled the data: In a later analysis, about 11 million of approximately 81 million unique beta chains occurred in at least two donors. Only in-frame clones appear in the TCRdb table, and some are missing; sequencing was by immunoSEQ multiplex PCR. That table furnishes V, J and clone size, whereas the DNA furnished D and trimming. The profile covers about 160,000 clones, with roughly 85% appearing a single time and around 2.1% taken by the ten largest. Germline V gene sequence: CDR1 SGHAT, CDR2 FQDESV (reference sequence). This CDR3 comprises 13 residues. V lost 2 bases and J 5 bases, leaving 7 bases between the germline ends.

The genes are TRBV11-1 and TRBJ2-1; tentative D call: TRBD2 (6 bases). Sequenced sample: PBMCs. This sequence was found in a man aged 18-30 years in good health and CMV-seropositive. CDR3 sequence reads: CASSLWEDNEQFF. In nucleotides, the CDR3 is TGTGCCAGCAGCTTATGGGAGGACAATGAGCAGTTCTTC.